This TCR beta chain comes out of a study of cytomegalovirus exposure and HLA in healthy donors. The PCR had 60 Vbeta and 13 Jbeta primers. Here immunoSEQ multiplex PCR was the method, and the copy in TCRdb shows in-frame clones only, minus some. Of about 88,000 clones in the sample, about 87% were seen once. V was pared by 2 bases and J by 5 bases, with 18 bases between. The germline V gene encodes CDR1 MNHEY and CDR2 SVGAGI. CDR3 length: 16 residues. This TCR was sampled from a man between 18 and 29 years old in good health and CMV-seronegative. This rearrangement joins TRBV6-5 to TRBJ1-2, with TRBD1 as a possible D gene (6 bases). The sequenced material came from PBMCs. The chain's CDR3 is CASSYVRTGNSYGYTF. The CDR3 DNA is TGTGCCAGCAGTTACGTGAGAACAGGGAATTCATATGGCTACACCTTC.